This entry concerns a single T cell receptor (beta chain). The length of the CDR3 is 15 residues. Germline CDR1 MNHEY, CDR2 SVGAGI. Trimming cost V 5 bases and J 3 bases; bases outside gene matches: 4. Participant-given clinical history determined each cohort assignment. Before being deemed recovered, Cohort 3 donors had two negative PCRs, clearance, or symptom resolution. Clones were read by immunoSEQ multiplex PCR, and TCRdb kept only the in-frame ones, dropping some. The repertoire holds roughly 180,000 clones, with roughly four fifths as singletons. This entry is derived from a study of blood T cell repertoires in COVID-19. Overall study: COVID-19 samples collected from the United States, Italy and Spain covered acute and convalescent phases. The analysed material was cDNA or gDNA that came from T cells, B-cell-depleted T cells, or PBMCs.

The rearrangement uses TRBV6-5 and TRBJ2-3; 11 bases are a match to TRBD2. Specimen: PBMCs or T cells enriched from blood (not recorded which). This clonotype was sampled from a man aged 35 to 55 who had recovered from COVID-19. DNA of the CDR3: TGTGCCAGCAGTCCTACTAGCGGGAGAACAGATACGCAGTATTTT. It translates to CASSPTSGRTDTQYF.